This TCR beta chain was identified during a study of blood T cells in healthy people across ages (dated by TCRdb to between 2014 and 2017). About the study as a whole: Template switching captured roughly one uniquely barcoded TCR beta cDNA molecule per two T cells in model experiments. Four age groups were formed from the donors: young (average approximately 15 years), middle-aged (around 40), aged (about 68) and long-lived (approximately 80). Age-related changes in TCR beta repertoire diversity were measured in the study by deep sequencing normalized with unique cDNA molecular identifiers. For two donors (one aged 18 to 30 and one aged 80 or older), the study analyzed two additional independent replicas of 1 million unique cDNA reads from the same blood draw.

Concerning this clonotype: No cognate antigen has been identified for it. The input lacks base qualities; no much larger clone sits a single base away.

Findings and caveats that apply to the study as a whole: A strong correlation was found between observed TCR beta diversity and the percentage of naive T cells measured by flow cytometry. Estimates of total diversity based on one million sequenced T cells were regarded as lower bounds and as underestimates. Because donor CMV infection status was unknown, age-related changes in expanded clonotypes were potentially confounded. Bulk unsorted PBMC profiling prevented conclusive comparison of naive and antigen-experienced compartments. Observed TCR beta diversity per million T cells fell roughly linearly with age, and a significant reduction was already apparent by age roughly 40. Compared with the aged group, more naive CD4+ T cells, fewer expanded clones and increased TCR diversity were shown by the long-lived group, suggesting age selection.

In the germline V gene, CDR1 corresponds to MDHEN and CDR2 to SYDVKM. From the cysteine through the phenylalanine, the CDR3 covers 12 amino acids. Only CDR3 DNA remains: 36 bases, in frame from the first base. Library prep was done by 5' RACE. TCRdb lists the instrument as Illumina HiSeq 2500. A second PCR of about 6 to 12 cycles was run with a J-beta primer mix and a sample-barcoded 5' primer. A unique molecular identifier was introduced onto each TCR beta cDNA molecule by a template-switch 5' adaptor carrying 12 random nucleotides. At least 2.5 million CDR3-containing paired-end reads were obtained from each sample. First-strand cDNA was synthesized from all RNA with the Mint cDNA synthesis kit, primed by a TRBC-specific oligonucleotide. Following uracil-DNA glycosylase treatment, all cDNA underwent a first 18-cycle PCR with the universal primers M1SS and BC2_uni_R. The authors' analysis ran thus. Each sample was normalized by randomly selecting 1 million high-quality reads, each carrying a distinct molecular identifier. Instead of being binned into consensus sequences, reads with shared molecular identifiers were discarded. MiTCR, with a Q25 quality threshold and the strictest error-elimination algorithm, was used for CDR3 identification, clonotype clustering and error correction. Lower-bound total TCR beta diversity was estimated with a nonparametric unseen species model using Euler transformation. TCRdb trimmed the raw reads at Q25, called clones with MiXCR and kept productive beta chains. Each record represents a unique CDR3 protein, reported with the most common genes and DNA among its rows. In this record, the V and J calls reflect TCRdb's handling and not the investigators' own analysis. Recorded for this sample are about 500,000 distinct CDR3 sequences; under 30% of them occurred a single time. Of the sample, just under 9% falls within the top ten clones.

The donors were about 40 Caucasian individuals from Russia, aged 6 to 90 years, who were systemically healthy. Each donor gave 8 to 10 milliliters of peripheral blood, drawn into EDTA-treated Vacutainer tubes. Ficoll-Paque density-gradient centrifugation was used to isolate PBMCs, with at least 7 million per sample. Total RNA, at least 6 micrograms per sample, was extracted from PBMCs with Trizol reagent. Naive CD45RAhigh/CD27high T cell percentages were measured by flow cytometry on a PBMC aliquot from every donor. The same data also went into a second study, on T cells of mothers and their children. From that second study: The donors were nine systemically healthy Caucasian individuals, made up of three mothers and their six children. cDNA synthesis consumed the entire amount of extracted RNA, loaded at approximately 1.5 ug RNA in each 15 ul reaction. In the second PCR, sample barcodes and 2-4 random nucleotides were introduced via the M1S primer. Over 9.5 million TCR beta CDR3 reads were obtained for each mother, and millions of reads were obtained for each child. TCR recombination output is similarly shaped by thymic selection in related and unrelated pairs, with a minor effect exerted by inherited differences. Normalized repertoire overlap in related mother-child pairs was always slightly higher than in unrelated mother-child pairs, but the difference was never significant. No persistent microchimeric T cell clones were detected, at a sensitivity of 90 to 100 clones per million clonotypes. In the study, deep NGS was used to compare the TCR beta repertoires of mothers and children, and features distinguishing related mother-child pairs from unrelated individuals were sought. On average, the children were approximately 11 +/- 4 years old, while the mothers were about 40 +/- 4 years old. Libraries were sequenced on Illumina HiSeq 2000 with 100+100 nt paired-end reads after adapter ligation with NEBNext reagents. Mother and child libraries were prepared a month apart and sequenced in separate runs to prevent cross-contamination. For each donor, between about 500,000 and 2,100,000 distinct TCR beta clonotypes were identified. Naive TCR beta clonotypes were estimated from low-frequency clonotypes matched to each donor's FACS-determined naive share, without sorting.

This clonotype was sampled from a boy younger than 18 in good health. The chain links TRBV28 with TRBJ2-5; 8 central nucleotides agree with TRBD1. The DNA end is a closer match to TRBJ2-7, so the J assignment may be wrong. Sample: blood. Read as DNA, the sequence is TGTGCCAGCAAGACAGGGGTAGACGAGCAGTACTTC. This sequence encodes CASKTGVDEQYF.